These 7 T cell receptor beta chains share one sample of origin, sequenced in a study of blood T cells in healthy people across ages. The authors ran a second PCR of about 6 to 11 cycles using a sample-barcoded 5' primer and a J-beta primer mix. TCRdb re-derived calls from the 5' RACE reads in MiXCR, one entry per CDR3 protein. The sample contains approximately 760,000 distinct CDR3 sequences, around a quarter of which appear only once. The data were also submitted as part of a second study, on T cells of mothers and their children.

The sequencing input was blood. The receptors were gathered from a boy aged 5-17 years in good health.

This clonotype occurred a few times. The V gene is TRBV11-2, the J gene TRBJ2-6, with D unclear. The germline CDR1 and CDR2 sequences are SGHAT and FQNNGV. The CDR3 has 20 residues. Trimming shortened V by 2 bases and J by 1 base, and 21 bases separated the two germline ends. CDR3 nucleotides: TGTGCCAGCAGCTTACCCGCCTTGGGCAGACTTATTTCTGGGGCCAACGTCCTGACTTTC. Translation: CASSLPALGRLISGANVLTF.

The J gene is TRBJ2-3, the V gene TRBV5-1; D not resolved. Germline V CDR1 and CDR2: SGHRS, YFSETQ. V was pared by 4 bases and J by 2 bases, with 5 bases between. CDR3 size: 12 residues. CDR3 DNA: TGCGCCAGCAGCCCGGTCACAGATACGCAGTATTTT. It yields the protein CASSPVTDTQYF.

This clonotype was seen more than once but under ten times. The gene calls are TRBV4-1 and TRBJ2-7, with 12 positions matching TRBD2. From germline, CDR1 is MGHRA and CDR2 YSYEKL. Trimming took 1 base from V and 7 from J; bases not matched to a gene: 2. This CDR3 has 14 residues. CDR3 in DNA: TGCGCCAGCAGCCAAGGGACTAGCGGGATGGAGCAGTACTTC. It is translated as CASSQGTSGMEQYF.

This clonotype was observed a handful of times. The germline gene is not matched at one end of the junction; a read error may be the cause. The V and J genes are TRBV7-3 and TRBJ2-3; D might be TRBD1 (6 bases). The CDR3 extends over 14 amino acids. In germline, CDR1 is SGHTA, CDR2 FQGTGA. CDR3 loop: CASSFDPWTATQYF. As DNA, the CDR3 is TGTGCCAGCAGCTTCGACCCGTGGACAGCTACGCAGTATTTT.

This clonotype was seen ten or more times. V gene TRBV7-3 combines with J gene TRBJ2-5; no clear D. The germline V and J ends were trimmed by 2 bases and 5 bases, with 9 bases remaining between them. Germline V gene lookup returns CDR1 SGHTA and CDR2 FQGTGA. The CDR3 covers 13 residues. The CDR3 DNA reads TGTGCCAGCAGCTTACCACCGTTGGAGACCCAGTACTTC. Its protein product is CASSLPPLETQYF.

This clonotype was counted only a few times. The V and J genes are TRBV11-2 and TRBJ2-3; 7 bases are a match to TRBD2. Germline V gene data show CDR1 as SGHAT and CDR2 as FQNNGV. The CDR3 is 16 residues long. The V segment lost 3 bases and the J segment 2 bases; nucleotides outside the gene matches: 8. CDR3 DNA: TGTGCCAGCAGCTTTGGGGGGGGACTTTCCACAGATACGCAGTATTTT. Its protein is CASSFGGGLSTDTQYF.

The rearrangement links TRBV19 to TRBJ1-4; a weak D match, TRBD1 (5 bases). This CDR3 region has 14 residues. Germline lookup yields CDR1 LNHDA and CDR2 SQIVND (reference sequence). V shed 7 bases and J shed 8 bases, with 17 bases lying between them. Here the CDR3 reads CASMGIYRTEKLFF. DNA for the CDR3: TGTGCCAGTATGGGGATCTATAGGACAGAAAAACTGTTTTTT.